These 29 T cell receptor beta chains were all obtained from the same sample, sequenced in a study of T-cell reconstitution after alpha-beta-depleted transplantation in children. It was with unique molecular identifiers that the TCRbeta library was prepared. TCRdb ran MiXCR on the PCR reads and lists one entry per CDR3 protein. The table includes about 830,000 distinct CDR3 sequences, under 20% detected once. Sequences were derived from PBMCs, mostly from graft donor cells, sampled 360 days after TCRalphabeta/CD19-depleted stem cell transplant. The source is a male patient younger than 18 who had a stem cell transplant for acute lymphoblastic leukemia, so the T cells may come from the graft donor.

The J gene is TRBJ2-7, the V gene TRBV12-3 or TRBV12-4, with TRBD1 matching over 9 bases. V lost 5 bases and J lost 0; bases outside the gene matches: 2. This CDR3 has 14 amino acids. CDR3 residues: CASSKTGGSYEQYF. The CDR3 bases are TGTGCCAGCAGTAAGACAGGGGGCTCCTACGAGCAGTACTTC.

This clonotype was counted many times. V and J are TRBV27 and TRBJ2-2; D is possibly TRBD1 or TRBD2 (5 bases each). V dropped 3 bases and J dropped 6 bases, with 11 bases sitting between them. The CDR3 contains 14 residues. Germline V gene lookup returns CDR1 MNHEY and CDR2 SMNVEV (reference sequence). This chain's CDR3 is CASSFVVGAGELFF. CDR3 nucleotides: TGTGCCAGCAGTTTCGTGGTGGGGGCCGGGGAGCTGTTTTTT.

This clonotype was counted between two and nine times. At one boundary the junction diverges from the germline segment, which might be a read error. This chain joins TRBV2 and TRBJ2-7; the D is unclear. The CDR3 is 15 amino acids. Germline V CDR1 and CDR2: SNHLY, FYNNEI. The CDR3 loop is CASTEERARSYEQYF. In DNA form, the CDR3 reads TGTGCCAGCACTGAAGAAAGGGCGAGGTCCTACGAGCAGTACTTC.

This clonotype was recorded at least ten times. V usage is TRBV18 and J usage is TRBJ2-5; D ambiguous. Trimming left V 3 bases short and J 7 bases short, with 15 bases between. CDR1 KGHSH and CDR2 LQKENI come from the germline V gene. The CDR3 has 14 amino acids. The CDR3 reads CASSPQLTKGTQYF. The CDR3 DNA reads TGTGCCAGCTCACCGCAGCTCACTAAGGGGACCCAGTACTTC.

This chain connects TRBV7-3 to TRBJ2-3, with 8 bases aligning to TRBD1. The CDR3 has 15 residues. CDR1 is SGHTA, CDR2 FQGTGA, per germline. V was clipped by 3 bases and J by 5 bases; unmatched bases: 7. The CDR3 region has the DNA TGTGCCAGCAGCTTCTGGGCAGGGGGCAGAGATACGCAGTATTTT. Encoded protein: CASSFWAGGRDTQYF. Supplemented by reference TRBV7-3 and TRBJ2-3, the full variable domain reads GAGVSQTPSNKVTEKGKYVELRCDPISGHTALYWYRQSLGQGPEFLIYFQGTGAADDSGLPNDRFFAVRPEGSVSTLKIQRTERGDSAVYLCASSFWAGGRDTQYFGPGTRLTVL.

The chain has TRBV7-8 and TRBJ2-5; perhaps TRBD2 as D (7 bases). Germline V gene lookup returns CDR1 SGHVS and CDR2 FQNEAQ. The CDR3 is 14 residues long. The ends were cut back, 5 bases at V and 4 bases at J, with 14 bases in the middle. The CDR3 DNA is TGTGCCAGCAGCGTAACAAGGGGGGGAGAGACCCAGTACTTC. Encoded protein: CASSVTRGGETQYF.

This clonotype showed up just a few times. This CDR3 is CSVWINYEQYF. In DNA, the CDR3 is TGCAGCGTCTGGATCAACTACGAGCAGTACTTC. J is TRBJ2-7 and V is TRBV29-1, with unresolved D. V lost 6 bases, J lost 3 bases, and 9 bases lay in between. Per germline, CDR1 SQVTM and CDR2 ANQGSEA. The CDR3 length is 11 residues.

The sample holds many counts of this clonotype. The CDR3 loop is CASSVGNLAAHNEQFF. CDR3 nucleotides: TGTGCCAGCAGCGTAGGGAACCTAGCAGCCCACAATGAGCAGTTCTTC. The rearrangement links TRBV9 to TRBJ2-1, with D tentatively TRBD2 (5 bases). Trimming took 0 bases from V and 5 from J, leaving 15 bases between them. Germline V gene sequence: CDR1 SGDLS, CDR2 YYNGEE. This CDR3 contains 16 residues.

The rearrangement uses TRBV20-1 and TRBJ2-7, with 10 bases fitting TRBD2. Looked up from germline, CDR1 is DFQATT and CDR2 is SNEGSKA (reference sequence). After removal of 6 bases from V and 2 bases from J, the junction contained 10 bases not matched to a gene. This CDR3 contains 15 residues. CDR3 sequence reads: CSASGTSVHPYEQYF. The CDR3 bases are TGCAGTGCCTCCGGGACTAGCGTACACCCCTACGAGCAGTACTTC.

This clonotype was detected a few times. The chain joins TRBV10-3 to TRBJ2-1; unclear D gene. From germline, CDR1 is ENHRY and CDR2 SYGVKD. Trimming pared 2 bases from V and 15 bases from J, leaving 17 bases between. The CDR3 consists of 13 residues. In DNA form, the CDR3 reads TGTGCCATCAGTGAGGAGATAGGGCAAAAAAGGTTCTTC. Translation: CAISEEIGQKRFF.

The chain has TRBV7-9 and TRBJ2-3, with 9 positions matching TRBD1. Looked up from germline, CDR1 is SEHNR and CDR2 is FQNEAQ (reference sequence). With V trimmed by 4 bases and J by 10 bases, 6 bases remained unmatched. The CDR3 consists of 13 residues. CDR3 protein: CASSSGQGNSQYF. DNA for the CDR3: TGTGCCAGCAGCTCCGGACAGGGGAATTCGCAGTATTTT.

This clonotype was observed a handful of times. This chain links TRBV7-6 with TRBJ1-6; 9 bases are shared with TRBD1. The CDR3 extends over 22 amino acids. Trimming at V came to 2 bases and at J to 7 bases, leaving 24 bases not matched to a gene. Germline CDR1 SGHVS, CDR2 FNYEAQ. CDR3 protein: CASSLIDPGTGYPKNKNSPLHF. In DNA form, the CDR3 reads TGTGCCAGCAGCTTAATTGACCCCGGGACAGGGTATCCCAAAAACAAAAATTCACCCCTCCACTTT.

V is TRBV27 and J is TRBJ2-1; 10 bases align to TRBD1. The ends lost 2 bases at V and 5 bases at J; junction bases unmatched: 18. CDR1 is MNHEY and CDR2 is SMNVEV in the germline V gene (reference sequence). There are 20 residues in the CDR3. In DNA form, the CDR3 reads TGTGCCAGCAGTTTAACTCCGGGACAGGGGCCCCGCCGGGACAACAATGAGCAGTTCTTC. Amino acids: CASSLTPGQGPRRDNNEQFF.

This clonotype was detected a few times. The rearrangement links TRBV7-3 to TRBJ1-1; tentatively, D is TRBD1 (6 bases). Between the trimmed V and J ends, which lost 0 bases and 3 bases, there was a span of 14 bases. This CDR3 spans 16 amino acids. Germline-derived CDR1 and CDR2 are SGHTA and FQGTGA. CDR3 sequence reads: CASSLTPGRGDTEAFF. DNA for the CDR3: TGTGCCAGCAGCTTAACCCCAGGTAGGGGGGACACTGAAGCTTTCTTT.

This clonotype was seen a handful of times. The V call is TRBV6-1, the J call TRBJ2-7, with 7 bases that match TRBD1. Trimming at V came to 9 bases and at J to 7 bases, leaving 12 bases not matched to a gene. CDR1 and CDR2 from the germline V gene are MNHNS and SASEGT. The CDR3 has 13 residues. CDR3 region: CASQTFRGLEQYF. The DNA of the CDR3 is TGTGCCAGTCAAACCTTTAGGGGGCTTGAGCAGTACTTC.

The gene calls are TRBV5-1 and TRBJ1-1; no clear D gene. The CDR3 is 14 residues long. V lost 5 bases, J lost 3 bases, and 14 bases lay in between. The germline V gene encodes CDR1 SGHRS and CDR2 YFSETQ. In DNA form, the CDR3 reads TGCGCCAGCAGTTCCTATGACGGATACACTGAAGCTTTCTTT. This sequence encodes CASSSYDGYTEAFF.

The V and J genes are TRBV10-3 and TRBJ2-7; the D gene is possibly TRBD2 (6 bases). CDR1 and CDR2 from the germline V gene are ENHRY and SYGVKD. The V end lost 0 bases, the J end lost 0 bases, and 12 bases lay between the germline ends. The CDR3 is 16 amino acids. The CDR3 nucleotides are TGTGCCATCAGTGAGTCGGAGGGGAGGTACTCCTACGAGCAGTACTTC. Translating it yields CAISESEGRYSYEQYF.

This clonotype was counted at least ten times. The chain uses TRBV12-3 or TRBV12-4 and TRBJ2-7; 7 bases match TRBD1. Trimming at V came to 7 bases and at J to 2 bases, leaving 8 bases not matched to a gene. The CDR3 length is 14 residues. DNA of the CDR3: TGTGCCAGCACCCCAGGGGGATGGGCCTACGAGCAGTACTTC. Residues: CASTPGGWAYEQYF.

The genes are TRBV20-1 and TRBJ2-7; the D is unclear. Germline V gives CDR1 DFQATT, CDR2 SNEGSKA (reference sequence). The CDR3 covers 13 residues. Trimming removed 2 bases at V and 0 bases at J, with 8 bases between. CDR3 coding DNA: TGCAGTGCTAGATTTTTTAGCTCCTACGAGCAGTACTTC. It yields the protein CSARFFSSYEQYF.

This clonotype showed up just a few times. The V and J genes are TRBV7-6 and TRBJ2-7; the match to TRBD2 covers 10 bases. The CDR3 is 15 residues long. After removal of 2 bases from V and 2 bases from J, the junction contained 3 bases not matched to a gene. Germline-derived CDR1 and CDR2 are SGHVS and FNYEAQ. CDR3 residues: CASSLSSGRAYEQYF. As DNA, the CDR3 is TGTGCCAGCAGCTTATCTAGCGGGAGAGCCTACGAGCAGTACTTC.

This chain connects TRBV3-1 to TRBJ2-1, with D unresolved. The CDR3 spans 13 residues. CDR1 LGHDT and CDR2 YNNKEL come from the germline V gene (reference sequence). V was pared by 2 bases and J by 8 bases, with 10 bases between. The CDR3 DNA reads TGTGCCAGCAGCCAAACTCCTGGGGATGAGCAGTTCTTC. It encodes CASSQTPGDEQFF.

J is TRBJ1-5 and V is TRBV28; no firm D call. Germline values: CDR1 MDHEN, CDR2 SYDVKM. With 3 bases removed from V and 5 bases from J, the gap between germline ends came to 11 bases. The CDR3 length is 14 residues. CDR3: CASSLPFRDQPQHF. CDR3 nucleotides: TGTGCCAGCAGTTTGCCCTTTCGCGATCAGCCCCAGCATTTT.

The chain employs TRBV7-3 and TRBJ1-5, with TRBD1 matching over 8 bases. The CDR3 has 15 amino acids. The germline V gene encodes CDR1 SGHTA and CDR2 FQGTGA. V lost 4 bases to trimming and J lost 4 bases; unmatched junction nucleotides: 6. The CDR3 DNA follows: TGTGCCAGCAGCTCGCCGGGACAGGTAAATCAGCCCCAGCATTTT. It specifies CASSSPGQVNQPQHF.

On this clonotype: This sequence may be a read error, since a much larger clone differs from it by one base. The V and J genes are TRBV7-2 and TRBJ2-1; the D gene is possibly TRBD1 (6 bases). The CDR3 totals 14 residues. V shed 8 bases and J shed 4 bases, with 15 bases lying between them. Looked up from germline, CDR1 is SGHTA and CDR2 is FQGNSA. CDR3 DNA sequence: TGTGCCAGCGGCTACCGGGACATATACAATGAGCAGTTCTTC. Translation gives CASGYRDIYNEQFF.

A few counts support this clonotype. The V call is TRBV15, the J call TRBJ2-3, with TRBD2 identical over 11 bases. In germline, CDR1 is LNHNV, CDR2 YYDKDF (reference sequence). The trim removed 4 bases at V and 5 bases at J, leaving 8 bases unmatched. This CDR3 comprises 16 residues. The CDR3 reads CATSNIGLAGRDTQYF. For the CDR3, the DNA is TGTGCCACCAGCAATATCGGACTAGCGGGCCGAGATACGCAGTATTTT.

J is TRBJ2-7 and V is TRBV5-6; D is possibly TRBD2 (5 bases). This CDR3 has 13 residues. Trimming shortened V by 8 bases and J by 6 bases, and 18 bases separated the two germline ends. Per the germline V gene, CDR1 is SGHDT and CDR2 is YYEEEE. As DNA, the CDR3 is TGTGCCAGGAGCCGCGGGCTCCTCGGCGAGCAGTACTTC. Translating it yields CARSRGLLGEQYF.

This chain links TRBV27 with TRBJ2-7; D is possibly TRBD2 (5 bases). Trimming took off 6 bases at V and 6 bases at J, with 18 bases between the two ends. The CDR3 is made up of 14 amino acids. Germline V gene data show CDR1 as MNHEY and CDR2 as SMNVEV (reference sequence). CDR3 DNA: TGTGCCAGCAGCTCCCAACTAGAAGTAAGCGAGCAGTACTTC. Amino acids: CASSSQLEVSEQYF.

This sequence joins TRBV24-1 and TRBJ2-2; D is possibly TRBD2 (5 bases). V was shortened by 4 bases and J by 3 bases, with 11 bases between the two germline ends. This CDR3 has 15 residues. The V gene's germline CDR1 is KGHDR and CDR2 SFDVKD. The CDR3 DNA reads TGTGCCACCAGTGAACTTGGACTGGACACCGGGGAGCTGTTTTTT. This codes for CATSELGLDTGELFF.

This clonotype was picked up many times. This chain joins TRBV7-8 and TRBJ2-2, with unresolved D. The length of the CDR3 is 14 residues. CDR1 is SGHVS and CDR2 is FQNEAQ in the germline V gene. The V end was cut by 6 bases, the J end by 1 base, with 9 bases between. CDR3 in amino acids: CASRPNLNTGELFF. Here the CDR3 DNA reads TGTGCCAGCAGACCTAATCTGAACACCGGGGAGCTGTTTTTT.